The TCR beta chain described here comes from a study of cytomegalovirus exposure and HLA in healthy donors. Across the whole study: The study placed around 85% of its 398 genotyped donors in the Caucasian-associated ancestry cluster. Study-wide findings and caveats: TCR beta sequences numbering fewer than 20,000 were associated with HLA alleles at 0.05 false discovery rate in a later analysis.

The table lists this clone with a few counts. Its specificity is unknown. In the PCR, 60 Vbeta and 13 Jbeta primers were used. The data were produced by immunoSEQ multiplex PCR, yet TCRdb's version contains in-frame clones alone and is incomplete. In the table there are under 100,000 clones, roughly 80% of which are singletons. Trimming stripped 1 base from V and 6 bases from J, with 10 bases between. The CDR3 runs 13 residues. Per germline, CDR1 SEHNR and CDR2 FQNEAQ (reference sequence). The chain uses TRBV7-9 and TRBJ2-7, with D possibly being TRBD2 (6 bases). Specimen: PBMCs. This TCR derives from a boy between 5 and 17 years old in good health and CMV-seronegative. As DNA, the CDR3 is TGTGCCAGCAGCTTAGGGGAGGTTACCGAGCAGTACTTC. It yields the protein CASSLGEVTEQYF.